Each of the 15 T cell receptor beta chains below was sequenced from the same sample in a study of identical twins. MiXCR, applied by TCRdb to the 5' RACE reads, yields one record per CDR3 protein. The sample has a few hundred thousand distinct CDR3 sequences; less than 25% are singletons. The same data also contributed to another study, on T cells expressing NK-cell markers.

The specimen sequenced was CD4+ T cells sorted from blood. The receptors stem from a woman under 30 in good health.

This clonotype was detected a few times. The CDR3 nucleotides are TGTGCCAGCAGCTTATTACTAGCGGGGAGGGATACGCAGTATTTT. This sequence encodes CASSLLLAGRDTQYF. The chain joins TRBV11-2 to TRBJ2-3; TRBD2 agrees at 10 bases. CDR3 length: 15 residues. Trimming at V came to 2 bases and at J to 6 bases, leaving 5 bases not matched to a gene. Germline V lookup: CDR1 SGHAT, CDR2 FQNNGV.

The rearrangement joins TRBV29-1 to TRBJ1-1; D is unresolved. V lost 1 base and J lost 0, with 6 bases in between. Germline loops: CDR1 SQVTM, CDR2 ANQGSEA. The CDR3 has 13 amino acids. The DNA for the CDR3 is TGCAGCGTTGAAGTGACGGTGAACACTGAAGCTTTCTTT. Protein sequence: CSVEVTVNTEAFF.

The chain joins TRBV30 to TRBJ1-6, with 10 bases fitting TRBD1. The CDR3 spans 13 residues. Germline V CDR1 and CDR2: GTSNPN, SVGIG (reference sequence). After removal of 4 bases from V and 9 bases from J, the junction contained 3 bases not matched to a gene. CDR3 sequence reads: CAWMGQGSSPLHF. CDR3 coding DNA: TGTGCCTGGATGGGACAGGGGTCTTCACCCCTCCACTTT.

This chain uses TRBV4-3 with TRBJ2-1; 7 nucleotides match TRBD2. The CDR3 consists of 16 residues. V shed 0 bases, J shed 2 bases, and the junction held 4 bases outside the gene matches. Germline values: CDR1 LGHNA, CDR2 YSLEER. The CDR3 region is CASSQEIAGAYNEQFF. The CDR3 DNA sequence: TGCGCCAGCAGCCAAGAGATCGCGGGAGCCTACAATGAGCAGTTCTTC.

The genes are TRBV2 and TRBJ2-1; D unclear. The CDR3 consists of 13 residues. Deletions cut 8 bases from V and 7 bases from J, with 15 bases between. CDR1 and CDR2 from the germline V gene are SNHLY and FYNNEI. In DNA, the CDR3 is TGTGCCAGCCTCCTAACTGGTCTGAATGAGCAGTTCTTC. Translated: CASLLTGLNEQFF.

J is TRBJ1-1 and V is TRBV10-3; tentative D call: TRBD1 (5 bases). CDR3 length: 13 residues. V was shortened by 7 bases and J by 8 bases, with 17 bases between the two germline ends. The germline CDR1 and CDR2 sequences are ENHRY and SYGVKD. CDR3: CAINGHGGTEAFF. The CDR3 coding sequence is TGTGCCATCAACGGACATGGTGGCACCGAAGCTTTCTTT.

The CDR3: CASSQDPGHQETQYF. As DNA, the CDR3 is TGTGCCAGCAGCCAGGATCCGGGACACCAAGAGACCCAGTACTTC. The chain is built from TRBV3-1 and TRBJ2-5; D may correspond to TRBD1 or TRBD2 (5 bases each). This CDR3 is 15 amino acids long. The V gene's germline CDR1 is LGHDT and CDR2 YNNKEL (reference sequence). The V end was cut by 3 bases, the J end by 0 bases, with 11 bases between.

This chain connects TRBV7-6 to TRBJ2-7, with no clear D. The V gene lost 0 bases and the J gene lost 6 bases, with 9 bases spanning the gap. Germline loops: CDR1 SGHVS, CDR2 FNYEAQ. The CDR3 length is 13 residues. CDR3 DNA sequence: TGTGCCAGCAGCTTAGCGGATGGTGGCGAGCAGTACTTC. Protein sequence: CASSLADGGEQYF. Using reference TRBV7-6 and TRBJ2-7 for the parts outside the CDR3, the full variable domain is GAGVSQSPRYKVTKRGQDVALRCDPISGHVSLYWYRQALGQGPEFLTYFNYEAQQDKSGLPNDRFSAERPEGSISTLTIQRTEQRDSAMYRCASSLADGGEQYFGPGTRLTVT.

This clonotype turned up a few times. The chain combines TRBV5-1 with TRBJ1-5; D not resolved. Germline assignment: CDR1 SGHRS and CDR2 YFSETQ. V lost 2 bases, J lost 4 bases, and 10 bases lay in between. The CDR3 spans 14 residues. The CDR3 region is CASSFSDRNQPQHF. In DNA form, the CDR3 reads TGCGCCAGCAGCTTCTCGGACCGTAATCAGCCCCAGCATTTT.

The CDR3 sequence: CASNDREPYYEQYF. CDR3 sequence (DNA): TGTGCCAGCAATGACAGGGAACCCTACTACGAGCAGTACTTC. V usage is TRBV6-1 and J usage is TRBJ2-7; 7 bases agree with TRBD1. The CDR3 covers 14 residues. J gave up 3 bases and V 7 bases, and 9 bases lay outside the gene matches. From germline, CDR1 is MNHNS and CDR2 SASEGT.

This clonotype occurred many times. The chain employs TRBV29-1 and TRBJ2-1; no reliable D call. CDR1 and CDR2 from the germline V gene are SQVTM and ANQGSEA. V was clipped by 5 bases and J by 2 bases, with 10 bases between them. CDR3 size: 13 residues. The CDR3 is CSVPGSPYNEQFF. The CDR3 nucleotides are TGCAGCGTTCCAGGAAGCCCCTACAATGAGCAGTTCTTC.

This clonotype was counted between two and nine times. The V gene is TRBV20-1, the J gene TRBJ1-1; TRBD1 aligns across 8 bases. V trimming: 6 bases; J trimming: 7 bases; junction bases outside the gene matches: 4. Per the germline V gene, CDR1 is DFQATT and CDR2 is SNEGSKA (reference sequence). The CDR3 contains 11 residues. The CDR3 sequence: CSARQGREAFF. The CDR3 DNA follows: TGCAGTGCGAGACAGGGGCGTGAAGCTTTCTTT.

This clonotype was picked up a small number of times. The chain couples TRBV7-2 to TRBJ1-3; D ambiguous. V gave up 1 base and J gave up 0 bases, with 10 bases separating them. Germline V gene lookup returns CDR1 SGHTA and CDR2 FQGNSA. CDR3 length equals 16 residues. The DNA for the CDR3 is TGTGCCAGCAGCTTAGAGGCGTACCTCTCTGGAAACACCATATATTTT. As protein: CASSLEAYLSGNTIYF.

This clonotype was seen more than once but under ten times. The J gene is TRBJ2-5, the V gene TRBV7-9; TRBD1 matches 7 bases. After removal of 3 bases from V and 3 bases from J, the junction contained 4 bases not matched to a gene. The CDR3 contains 14 residues. CDR1 and CDR2 (germline): SEHNR, FQNEAQ (reference sequence). The CDR3 here is CASSFGTDEETQYF. CDR3 nucleotide sequence: TGTGCCAGCAGCTTTGGGACAGATGAAGAGACCCAGTACTTC. Supplemented by reference TRBV7-9 and TRBJ2-5, the full variable domain reads DTGVSQNPRHKITKRGQNVTFRCDPISEHNRLYWYRQTLGQGPEFLTYFQNEAQLEKSRLLSDRFSAERPKGSFSTLEIQRTEQGDSAMYLCASSFGTDEETQYFGPGTRLLVL.

The chain uses TRBV25-1 and TRBJ2-7; no clear D gene. V lost 1 base, J lost 5 bases, and 9 bases lay in between. Germline V lookup: CDR1 MGHDK, CDR2 SYGVNS. There are 13 residues in the CDR3. CDR3 protein: CASSECPPHEQYF. In DNA form, the CDR3 reads TGTGCCAGCAGTGAATGCCCCCCGCACGAGCAGTACTTC.